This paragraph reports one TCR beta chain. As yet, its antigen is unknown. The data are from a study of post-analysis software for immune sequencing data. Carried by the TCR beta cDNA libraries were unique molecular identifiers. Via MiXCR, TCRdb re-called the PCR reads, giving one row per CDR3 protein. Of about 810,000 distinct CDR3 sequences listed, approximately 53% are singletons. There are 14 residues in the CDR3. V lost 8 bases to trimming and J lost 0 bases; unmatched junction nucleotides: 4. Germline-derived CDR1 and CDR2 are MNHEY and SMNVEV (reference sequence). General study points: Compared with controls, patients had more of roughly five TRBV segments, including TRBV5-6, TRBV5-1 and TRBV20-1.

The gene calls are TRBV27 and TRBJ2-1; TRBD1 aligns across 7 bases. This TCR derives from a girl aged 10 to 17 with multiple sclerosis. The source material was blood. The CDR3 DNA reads TGTGCCAGCCTTCGGGACAGCTCCTACAATGAGCAGTTCTTC. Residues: CASLRDSSYNEQFF.